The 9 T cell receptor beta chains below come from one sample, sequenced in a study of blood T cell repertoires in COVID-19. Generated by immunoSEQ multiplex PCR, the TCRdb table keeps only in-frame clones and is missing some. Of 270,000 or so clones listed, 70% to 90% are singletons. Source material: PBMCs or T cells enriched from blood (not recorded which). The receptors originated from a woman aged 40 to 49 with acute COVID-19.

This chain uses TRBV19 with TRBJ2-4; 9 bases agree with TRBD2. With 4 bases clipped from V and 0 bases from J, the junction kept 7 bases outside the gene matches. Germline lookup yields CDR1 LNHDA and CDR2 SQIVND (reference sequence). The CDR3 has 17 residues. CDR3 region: CASSRLAGILAKNIQYF. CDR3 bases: TGTGCCAGTAGTAGGCTAGCGGGGATACTAGCCAAAAACATTCAGTACTTC.

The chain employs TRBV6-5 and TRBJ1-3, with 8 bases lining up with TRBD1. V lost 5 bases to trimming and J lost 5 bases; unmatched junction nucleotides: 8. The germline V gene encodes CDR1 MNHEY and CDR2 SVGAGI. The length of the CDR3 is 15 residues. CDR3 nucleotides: TGTGCCAGCAGTCCCGGTGGACAGGGCCGAAACACCATATATTTT. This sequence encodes CASSPGGQGRNTIYF.

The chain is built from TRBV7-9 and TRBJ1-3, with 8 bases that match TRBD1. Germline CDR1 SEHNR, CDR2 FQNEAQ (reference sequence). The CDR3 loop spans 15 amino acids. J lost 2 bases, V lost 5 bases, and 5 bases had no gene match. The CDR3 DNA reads TGTGCCAGCAGCCCGACAGGGGAAACTGGAAACACCATATATTTT. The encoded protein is CASSPTGETGNTIYF.

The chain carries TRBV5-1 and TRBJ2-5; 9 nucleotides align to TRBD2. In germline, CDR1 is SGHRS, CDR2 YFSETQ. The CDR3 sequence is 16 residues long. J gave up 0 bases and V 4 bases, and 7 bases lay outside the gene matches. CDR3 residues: CASSPGASGDQETQYF. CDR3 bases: TGCGCCAGCAGCCCAGGGGCTAGCGGGGACCAAGAGACCCAGTACTTC.

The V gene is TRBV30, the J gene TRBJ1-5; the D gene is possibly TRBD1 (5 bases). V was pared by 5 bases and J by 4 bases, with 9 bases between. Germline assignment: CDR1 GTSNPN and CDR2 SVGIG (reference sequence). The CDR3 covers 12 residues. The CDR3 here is CAWGGWNQPQHF. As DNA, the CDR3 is TGTGCCTGGGGGGGGTGGAATCAGCCCCAGCATTTT.

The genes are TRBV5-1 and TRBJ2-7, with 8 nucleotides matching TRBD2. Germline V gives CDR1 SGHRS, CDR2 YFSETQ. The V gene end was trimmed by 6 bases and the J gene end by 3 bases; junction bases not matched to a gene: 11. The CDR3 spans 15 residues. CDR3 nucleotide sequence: TGCGCCAGCAAAGTAGGTTCACTAGCGGTCTACGAGCAGTACTTC. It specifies CASKVGSLAVYEQYF.

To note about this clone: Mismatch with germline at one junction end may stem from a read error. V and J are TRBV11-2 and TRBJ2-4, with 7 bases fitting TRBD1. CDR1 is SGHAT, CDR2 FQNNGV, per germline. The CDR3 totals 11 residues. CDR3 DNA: TGTGCCAGCAGCCTAGACAGGGTGCAGTACTTC. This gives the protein CASSLDRVQYF.

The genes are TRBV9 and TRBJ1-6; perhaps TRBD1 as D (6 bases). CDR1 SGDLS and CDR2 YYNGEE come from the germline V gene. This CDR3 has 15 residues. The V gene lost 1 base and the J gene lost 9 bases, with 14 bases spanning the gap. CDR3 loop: CASSVNTGLSSPLHF. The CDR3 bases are TGTGCCAGCAGCGTAAATACAGGGTTGAGTTCACCCCTCCACTTT.

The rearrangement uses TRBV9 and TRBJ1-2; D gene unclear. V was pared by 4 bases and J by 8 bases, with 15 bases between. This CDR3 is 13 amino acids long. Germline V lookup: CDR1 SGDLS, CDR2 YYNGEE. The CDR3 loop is CASSPRAKEGYTF. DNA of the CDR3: TGTGCCAGCAGCCCCCGCGCCAAGGAGGGCTACACCTTC.